The next 27 T cell receptor beta chains were all read from a single sample in a study of shared clonotypes between healthy human individuals. Libraries were prepared by immunoSEQ multiplex PCR; TCRdb keeps only in-frame clonotypes and omits some of them. The repertoire has roughly 2,000,000 clones, around 96% of them found once; the top ten carry around 1%. Naive-designated CD8 cells lacked CD45RO, were positively enriched for CCR7, and omitted terminally differentiated effector memory CD45RA+ cells. Sequences were obtained from naive CD8+ T cells sorted from blood. The source is a man between 18 and 35 years old in good health.

V gene TRBV5-1 combines with J gene TRBJ2-5; either TRBD1 or TRBD2 may fit D (5 bases each). This CDR3 comprises 16 residues. Germline lookup yields CDR1 SGHRS and CDR2 YFSETQ. Deletions cut 0 bases from V and 5 bases from J, with 17 bases between. CDR3 loop: CASSLDGDVFWETQYF. CDR3 sequence (DNA): TGCGCCAGCAGCTTGGACGGGGACGTTTTTTGGGAGACCCAGTACTTC.

The genes are TRBV7-2 and TRBJ2-1; 9 nucleotides agree with TRBD2. Germline trimming cut 3 bases from V and 9 bases from J; bases unmatched to any gene: 12. Looked up from germline, CDR1 is SGHTA and CDR2 is FQGNSA. The length of the CDR3 is 16 residues. CDR3 loop: CASSFRSSGIYGEQFF. CDR3 bases: TGTGCCAGCAGCTTCCGGTCTAGCGGGATTTACGGTGAGCAGTTCTTC.

The V gene is TRBV29-1, the J gene TRBJ2-7; possibly TRBD2 for D (5 bases). V lost 4 bases and J lost 3, with 16 bases in between. Germline V gene data show CDR1 as SQVTM and CDR2 as ANQGSEA. The CDR3 sequence is 14 residues long. CDR3 coding DNA: TGCAGCGTTGTCATAGAGGGAATCAACTACGAGCAGTACTTC. This gives the protein CSVVIEGINYEQYF.

This chain joins TRBV6-1 and TRBJ1-1; 8 bases line up with TRBD1. V trimming: 3 bases; J trimming: 1 base; junction bases outside the gene matches: 10. This CDR3 comprises 17 residues. CDR1 and CDR2 (germline): MNHNS, SASEGT. The chain's CDR3 is CASSESGGVLSNTEAFF. CDR3 nucleotide sequence: TGTGCCAGCAGTGAGTCAGGGGGCGTTCTTTCGAACACTGAAGCTTTCTTT.

Regarding this clone: Other DNA sequences in the sample encode the same CDR3. The gene calls are TRBV4-1 and TRBJ1-5, with D maybe TRBD1 (5 bases). Germline CDR1 is MGHRA and CDR2 is YSYEKL. This CDR3 comprises 15 residues. Trimming pared 1 base from V and 3 bases from J, leaving 10 bases between. The CDR3 is CASSQVEGNNQPQHF. In nucleotides, the CDR3 is TGCGCCAGCAGCCAAGTTGAGGGGAACAATCAGCCCCAGCATTTT.

This chain uses TRBV10-1 with TRBJ2-7; 11 positions agree with TRBD1. The V and J ends lost 3 bases and 6 bases, in that order; junction bases with no gene match: 10. The germline V gene has CDR1 WNHNN and CDR2 SYGVQD (reference sequence). The CDR3 is 16 residues long. CDR3 protein: CASSDPRTGGMGEQYF. The DNA for the CDR3 is TGCGCCAGCAGTGATCCCCGGACAGGGGGCATGGGCGAGCAGTACTTC.

This clone was seen once. This chain connects TRBV2 to TRBJ2-7; TRBD1 aligns across 8 bases. With V trimmed by 7 bases and J by 2 bases, 7 bases remained unmatched. This CDR3 comprises 14 residues. Germline V gene lookup returns CDR1 SNHLY and CDR2 FYNNEI. DNA for the CDR3: TGTGCCAGCACCAAGGACAGGGTGACCTACGAGCAGTACTTC. It specifies CASTKDRVTYEQYF.

This chain uses TRBV6-1 with TRBJ2-3; 10 bases align to TRBD2. The CDR3 extends over 16 amino acids. From germline, CDR1 is MNHNS and CDR2 SASEGT. The V segment lost 4 bases and the J segment 3 bases; nucleotides outside the gene matches: 7. CDR3 bases: TGTGCCAGCAGTGGGACACTAGCGGGGACTACAGATACGCAGTATTTT. The encoded protein is CASSGTLAGTTDTQYF.

This clone was observed a handful of times. The rearrangement uses TRBV6-5 and TRBJ1-3, with no clear D. CDR1 MNHEY and CDR2 SVGAGI come from the germline V gene. CDR3 size: 14 residues. V dropped 10 bases and J dropped 0 bases, with 13 bases sitting between them. The CDR3 loop is CATSLGISGNTIYF. CDR3 DNA sequence: TGTGCCACTAGTTTGGGAATCTCTGGAAACACCATATATTTT.

This chain uses TRBV7-9 with TRBJ1-2, with D unclear. This CDR3 region has 15 residues. The V gene's germline CDR1 is SEHNR and CDR2 FQNEAQ (reference sequence). V was clipped by 5 bases and J by 8 bases, with 21 bases between them. CDR3 protein: CASSPVWNEADGYTF. The CDR3 DNA reads as TGTGCCAGCAGCCCCGTTTGGAATGAGGCCGACGGCTACACCTTC.

J is TRBJ1-1 and V is TRBV29-1; 8 nucleotides align to TRBD1. CDR1 is SQVTM and CDR2 is ANQGSEA in the germline V gene. With V trimmed by 5 bases and J by 4 bases, 6 bases remained unmatched. The CDR3 extends over 13 amino acids. CDR3 in DNA: TGCAGCGTTCCACAGGGGGGGCCCACTGAAGCTTTCTTT. Translated, it gives CSVPQGGPTEAFF.

Notes on this clone: The same CDR3 is also encoded by other DNA sequences in this sample. The chain uses TRBV10-3 and TRBJ1-1; D gene uncertain. The CDR3 contains 13 residues. Trimming took 3 bases from V and 0 from J, leaving 5 bases between them. Germline V CDR1 and CDR2: ENHRY, SYGVKD. CDR3: CAISESVNTEAFF. CDR3 DNA sequence: TGTGCCATCAGTGAATCGGTGAACACTGAAGCTTTCTTT.

This chain uses TRBV4-3 with TRBJ1-1, with 9 nucleotides matching TRBD1. The J segment lost 3 bases and the V segment lost 4 bases, leaving 6 bases of the junction unmatched. Germline lookup yields CDR1 LGHNA and CDR2 YSLEER. The CDR3 is 15 residues long. The CDR3 DNA reads TGCGCCAGCAGCCCGCTGGACAGGGGAGACACTGAAGCTTTCTTT. Translated, it gives CASSPLDRGDTEAFF.

The chain employs TRBV5-6 and TRBJ1-1; no definite D call. CDR3 length equals 11 residues. The germline V gene has CDR1 SGHDT and CDR2 YYEEEE. The V and J ends lost 0 bases and 8 bases respectively, with 5 bases between them. The DNA for the CDR3 is TGTGCCAGCAGCTTGGAGAGGGAAGCTTTCTTT. It encodes CASSLEREAFF.

DNA for the CDR3: TGCGCCAGCAGCCAAGATCTCCCTAGCGGGAGTATCGGGGAGACCCAGTACTTC. This sequence encodes CASSQDLPSGSIGETQYF. The V gene is TRBV4-3, the J gene TRBJ2-5; TRBD2 aligns across 10 bases. The CDR3 is 18 residues long. Germline V gene lookup returns CDR1 LGHNA and CDR2 YSLEER. V lost 0 bases, J lost 5 bases, and 12 bases stayed unmatched.

This chain links TRBV28 with TRBJ2-7, with TRBD1 as a possible D gene (5 bases). The CDR3 is made up of 14 amino acids. V lost 5 bases and J 1 base, leaving 12 bases between the germline ends. Germline V gives CDR1 MDHEN, CDR2 SYDVKM. CDR3 residues: CASSLTEKSYEQYF. CDR3 sequence (DNA): TGTGCCAGCAGTCTGACAGAGAAATCCTACGAGCAGTACTTC.

The chain recombines TRBV5-4 with TRBJ2-1; 11 nucleotides line up with TRBD2. Trimming removed 4 bases from V and 4 bases from J; junction bases left unmatched: 4. Germline V gives CDR1 SGHNT, CDR2 YYREEE (reference sequence). The length of the CDR3 is 15 residues. The CDR3 loop is CASSPGTSGYNEQFF. The CDR3 nucleotides are TGTGCCAGCAGCCCCGGGACTAGCGGATACAATGAGCAGTTCTTC. Full variable domain (rest looked up from reference TRBV5-4 and TRBJ2-1): ETGVTQSPTHLIKTRGQQVTLRCSSQSGHNTVSWYQQALGQGPQFIFQYYREEENGRGNFPPRFSGLQFPNYSSELNVNALELDDSALYLCASSPGTSGYNEQFFGPGTRLTVL.

The genes are TRBV29-1 and TRBJ2-1; TRBD2 matches at 7 bases. This CDR3 has 11 amino acids. Germline loops: CDR1 SQVTM, CDR2 ANQGSEA. The V segment lost 8 bases and the J segment 5 bases; nucleotides outside the gene matches: 3. In DNA, the CDR3 is TGCAGCCCCGGACTAGACAATGAGCAGTTCTTC. Amino acids: CSPGLDNEQFF.

The chain combines TRBV27 with TRBJ1-6; no definite D call. Germline-derived CDR1 and CDR2 are MNHEY and SMNVEV (reference sequence). Trimming removed 3 bases from V and 6 bases from J, with 6 bases in between. This CDR3 comprises 13 residues. The CDR3 sequence: CASSLTPNSPLHF. As DNA, the CDR3 is TGTGCCAGCAGTTTGACCCCTAATTCACCCCTCCACTTT.

This clone was found once. The chain joins TRBV5-1 to TRBJ2-4; no firm D call. The CDR3 runs to 15 residues. Germline V gene lookup returns CDR1 SGHRS and CDR2 YFSETQ. V was trimmed by 4 bases and J by 0 bases, leaving 11 bases between them. The CDR3 DNA reads TGCGCCAGCAGCCCCCGGACCGTAGCCAAAAACATTCAGTACTTC. Amino acid sequence: CASSPRTVAKNIQYF.

The chain combines TRBV9 with TRBJ1-3; maybe TRBD1 (6 bases). The ends were cut back, 0 bases at V and 4 bases at J, with 11 bases in the middle. Germline values: CDR1 SGDLS, CDR2 YYNGEE. The CDR3 extends over 15 amino acids. The CDR3, as DNA: TGTGCCAGCAGCGTAGGGGGGGCAACGGGAAACACCATATATTTT. This encodes CASSVGGATGNTIYF. The full variable domain, its missing parts supplied by reference TRBV9 and TRBJ1-3, is DSGVTQTPKHLITATGQRVTLRCSPRSGDLSVYWYQQSLDQGLQFLIQYYNGEERAKGNILERFSAQQFPDLHSELNLSSLELGDSALYFCASSVGGATGNTIYFGEGSWLTVV.

About this clone: Other DNA variants within this sample encode the same CDR3. The chain links TRBV6-5 to TRBJ2-7; no firm D call. CDR3 length: 14 amino acids. V was trimmed by 2 bases and J by 2 bases, leaving 10 bases between them. Germline V lookup: CDR1 MNHEY, CDR2 SVGAGI. For the CDR3, the DNA is TGTGCCAGCAGTTACGCCGAAGGTACCTACGAGCAGTACTTC. Translating it yields CASSYAEGTYEQYF.

The chain recombines TRBV28 with TRBJ2-3; D gene unclear. The CDR3 covers 13 residues. Germline V gene lookup returns CDR1 MDHEN and CDR2 SYDVKM. With 7 bases removed from V and 5 bases from J, the gap between germline ends came to 13 bases. The CDR3 is CASITTHGDTQYF. The CDR3, as DNA: TGTGCCAGCATCACCACCCACGGAGATACGCAGTATTTT.

The rearrangement links TRBV6-5 to TRBJ1-4, with 10 bases aligning to TRBD1. After removal of 6 bases from V and 12 bases from J, the junction contained 7 bases not matched to a gene. The CDR3 consists of 13 residues. CDR1 is MNHEY, CDR2 SVGAGI, per germline. CDR3 coding DNA: TGTGCCAGCAGGGACAGGGGGGCGGGAGAACTGTTTTTT. Translating gives CASRDRGAGELFF.

A remark on this clone: A clone one base away is much larger, so this may be a read error. The same CDR3 arises from other DNA sequences in this sample as well. The genes are TRBV9 and TRBJ2-2, with 7 positions matching TRBD1. With 2 bases clipped from V and 6 bases from J, the junction kept 1 base outside the gene matches. This CDR3 contains 13 residues. Germline values: CDR1 SGDLS, CDR2 YYNGEE. CDR3 protein: CASSVQGAGELFF. As DNA, the CDR3 is TGTGCCAGCAGCGTCCAGGGGGCCGGGGAGCTGTTTTTT.

The chain recombines TRBV5-6 with TRBJ2-7; D may be TRBD1 or TRBD2 (5 bases each). This CDR3 contains 15 residues. V gave up 3 bases and J gave up 2 bases, with 15 bases separating them. Germline CDR1 and CDR2: SGHDT and YYEEEE. CDR3 in DNA: TGTGCCAGCAGCTGGGGACCCCAGAATGCCTACGAGCAGTACTTC. Residues: CASSWGPQNAYEQYF.

CDR3 DNA sequence: TGTGCCATCAGTGATAGGCCGTTTCAAGATGAGCAGTTCTTC. It codes for CAISDRPFQDEQFF. The V and J genes are TRBV10-3 and TRBJ2-1; D ambiguous. Trimming left V 3 bases short and J 8 bases short, with 14 bases between. Germline V gene sequence: CDR1 ENHRY, CDR2 SYGVKD. The CDR3 is made up of 14 amino acids.